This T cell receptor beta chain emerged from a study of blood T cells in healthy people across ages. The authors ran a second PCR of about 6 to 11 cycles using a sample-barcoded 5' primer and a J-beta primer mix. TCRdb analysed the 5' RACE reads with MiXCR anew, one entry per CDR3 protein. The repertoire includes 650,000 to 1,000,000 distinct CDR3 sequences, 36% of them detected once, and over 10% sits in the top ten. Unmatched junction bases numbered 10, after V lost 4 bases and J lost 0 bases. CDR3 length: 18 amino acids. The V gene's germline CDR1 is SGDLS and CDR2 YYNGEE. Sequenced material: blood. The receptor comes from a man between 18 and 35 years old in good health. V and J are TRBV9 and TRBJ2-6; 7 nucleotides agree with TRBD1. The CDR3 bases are TGTGCCAGCAGCCCTAGACAGGGTCTCTTCTCTGGGGCCAACGTCCTGACTTTC. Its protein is CASSPRQGLFSGANVLTF.